Described below is a single T cell receptor (beta chain) sequence and its context. Sequencing was performed with immunoSEQ multiplex PCR; in TCRdb, only in-frame clones are kept and a portion is missing. In the table there are over 40,000 clones, 88% of which are singletons. The germline V gene has CDR1 SGHDN and CDR2 FVKESK. This CDR3 comprises 13 residues. Trimming removed 3 bases from V and 2 bases from J, with 6 bases in between. This specimen comes from a study of OX40 agonist ivuxolimab in advanced cancers. The chain recombines TRBV14 with TRBJ2-3, with D unclear. This receptor was obtained from an adult with an advanced solid tumor such as melanoma, head and neck, liver or kidney cancer. Material: CD4+ or CD8+ T cells sorted from blood, obtained in a trial of the OX40 agonist ivuxolimab. As DNA, the CDR3 is TGTGCCAGCAGCCACATTATCACAGATACGCAGTATTTT. Residues: CASSHIITDTQYF.